This T cell receptor beta chain was sequenced in a study of a mutant IDH1 vaccine in newly diagnosed glioma (dated by TCRdb to about 2021). About the full investigation: Eight vaccinations were administered to patients in weeks 1, 3, 5, 7, 11, 15, 19 and 23, corresponding to visits V03 through V10. Vaccination started 4-6 weeks after radiotherapy alone, or was given together with temozolomide cycles in the groups whose treatment included chemotherapy. Of the 32 patients who were treated, about 62% were male and roughly 38% were female, and the mean age was about 40 years. Before enrollment, patients had received standard therapy of radiotherapy alone, temozolomide alone, or radiochemotherapy with temozolomide; most received the combination. Six visits were used for peripheral blood collection: V03 (baseline), V05, V07, V10, V12 and V13. For exploratory analyses, about 25 treated patients had longitudinal TCRB deep sequencing done wherever samples were available. The research as a whole found: It was noted by the authors that analyses of patient blood samples could not be reproduced owing to sample limitations. Across multiple MHC alleles, vaccine-induced immune responses were seen in 90% to 95% of patients. Pseudoprogression seemed to be unrelated to changes in the top peripheral T cell clonotypes found by TCRB sequencing. Availability determined which PBMC samples were chosen for TCRB deep sequencing.

In this sample, this clone turned up a few times. Its antigen remains undetermined. No quality values exist for individual bases; no much larger clone is one base distant. The germline V gene (reference sequence) yields GTSNPN for CDR1 and SVGIG for CDR2. V sheds 0 bases and J sheds 7 bases, leaving 10 bases between their ends. Counted from cysteine to phenylalanine, this CDR3 has 13 amino acids. The entry retains the CDR3 DNA only, 39 bases that are in frame from base 1. Taken with the paper, the label for time point translates to: week 11, during vaccination. Each vaccine dose, consisting of 300 ug of a 20-mer mutant IDH1 peptide in Montanide, was administered subcutaneously with topical imiquimod. The donors had newly diagnosed IDH1-mutant astrocytomas of WHO grade 3 or 4 that showed loss of nuclear ATRX. The samples were drawn from NOA16, a multicentre, single-arm, open-label phase I trial in Germany that tested a mutant IDH1 peptide vaccine in humans for the first time. Genomic DNA for TCRB sequencing was extracted from EDTA blood using the DNeasy Blood and Tissue Kit.

Libraries were made using the immunoSEQ multiplex PCR assay. Rearranged TCR beta chain sequences were amplified using the hsTCRB Kit according to the manufacturer's protocol. TCRB libraries were sequenced on an Illumina MiSeq. On the study's bioinformatics: The kit vendor's proprietary platform handled demultiplexing, trimming and gene mapping. TCRdb re-hosts the immuneACCESS table, in-frame sequences only. Its copies lack some clones; in the studies checked, an unresolved V gene accounts for under half of them, and the cause for the rest is not known. The V and J calls and clone size are taken from that table; D and trimming were inferred from the DNA. The table for this sample lists some 64,000 clones; 84% of them were counted only once. The ten top clones hold approximately 9% of the sample.

The rearrangement joined TRBV30 to TRBJ1-3; a confident D gene designation cannot be given. This TCR came from a woman between 50 and 59 years old with glioma. The sequencing here drew on PBMCs, taken from a glioma patient whose treatment included an IDH1 peptide vaccine. The bases read TGTGCCTGGAGTGTGAACTTCCGGAACACCATATATTTT. This gives the protein CAWSVNFRNTIYF.